This entry lists 30 T cell receptor beta chains sequenced from one sample in a study of breast tumors, draining lymph nodes, adjacent tissues (dated by TCRdb to about 2016). Lymph node samples were obtained from the axillary draining lymph nodes of breast cancer patients. Library preparation used multiplex PCR. Reads for this sample came from an Illumina HiSeq 2000. Using fastp at Q25 and MiXCR, TCRdb reprocessed the public reads and kept productive beta chains. Rows with one shared CDR3 protein collapse into an entry with the most common genes and DNA. Here the sample has some 130,000 distinct CDR3 sequences; about 22% occur a single time. Roughly 2.7% of the sample lies in the top ten. The sample was axillary lymph node tissue. These receptors originate from a female donor with breast cancer. Some clones in this sample may be carry-over from other donors' samples.

As for this clonotype: A much larger clone lies a single base off, so this may be a read error. The rearrangement links TRBV20-1 to TRBJ2-1; D is perhaps TRBD2 (7 bases). Germline V gene sequence: CDR1 DFQATT, CDR2 SNEGSKA (reference sequence). The CDR3 sequence is 13 residues long. Trimming cost V 3 bases and J 7 bases, with 13 bases left between them. This chain's CDR3 is CSARGRGANEQFF. DNA for the CDR3: TGCAGTGCTAGGGGACGGGGGGCGAATGAGCAGTTCTTC.

The chain recombines TRBV12-3 or TRBV12-4 with TRBJ1-1; D is perhaps TRBD1 (5 bases). The CDR3 length is 15 residues. Trimming removed 6 bases from V and 2 bases from J, with 16 bases in between. CDR3 in DNA: TGTGCCAGCAGCTTTAGCGGGGGAGAAAACACTGAAGCTTTCTTT. It yields the protein CASSFSGGENTEAFF.

This clonotype was seen at least ten times. CDR3 coding DNA: TGTGCCAGCAGGCCGGCAGATACGCAGTATTTT. It yields the protein CASRPADTQYF. This chain uses TRBV2 with TRBJ2-3; no clear D gene. Trimming cost V 6 bases and J 4 bases, with 5 bases left between them. Germline V gene lookup returns CDR1 SNHLY and CDR2 FYNNEI. The CDR3 covers 11 residues.

This clonotype was counted a single time. The chain has TRBV11-3 and TRBJ1-1; maybe TRBD1 (5 bases). Germline V gene data show CDR1 as SGHNT and CDR2 as YENEEA. The CDR3 spans 12 residues. Between the trimmed V and J ends, which lost 1 base and 8 bases, there was a span of 8 bases. CDR3 amino acids: CASSLGDREAFF. Here the CDR3 DNA reads TGTGCCAGCAGCTTAGGAGACAGAGAAGCTTTCTTT.

This clonotype has a count of ten or more. V gene TRBV12-3 or TRBV12-4 combines with J gene TRBJ2-7; possible D gene TRBD1, 6 bases. Trimming left V 3 bases short and J 2 bases short, with 11 bases between. The CDR3 loop spans 14 amino acids. The CDR3, as DNA: TGTGCCAGCAGTTTCTCCTCAGGGGCCTACGAGCAGTACTTC. Amino acids: CASSFSSGAYEQYF.

This clonotype was observed at least ten times. V usage is TRBV20-1 and J usage is TRBJ1-2; unclear D gene. The CDR3 covers 12 residues. Germline CDR1 reads DFQATT; CDR2 reads SNEGSKA (reference sequence). V was cut by 6 bases and J by 4 bases, with 12 bases left in between. The CDR3 loop is CSAPSAAYGYTF. CDR3 bases: TGCAGTGCCCCCTCGGCGGCCTATGGCTACACCTTC.

This clonotype was seen at least ten times. The V call is TRBV9, the J call TRBJ2-2; possibly TRBD2 for D (7 bases). The V end was cut by 3 bases, the J end by 4 bases, with 16 bases between. Germline V gene lookup returns CDR1 SGDLS and CDR2 YYNGEE. The CDR3 length is 16 residues. In DNA form, the CDR3 reads TGTGCCAGCAGCGAAAGACGGGGGGCGGGCACCGGGGAGCTGTTTTTT. Protein: CASSERRGAGTGELFF.

This clonotype was found many times. This chain links TRBV7-2 with TRBJ2-3, with 8 bases identical to TRBD2. This CDR3 contains 17 residues. The V segment lost 1 base and the J segment 5 bases; nucleotides outside the gene matches: 11. Germline CDR1 and CDR2: SGHTA and FQGNSA. The CDR3 loop reads CASSLVGPGGPRDTQYF. In DNA form, the CDR3 reads TGTGCCAGCAGCTTAGTAGGGCCGGGAGGGCCTAGAGATACGCAGTATTTT.

The chain couples TRBV7-8 to TRBJ2-5; 12 nucleotides match TRBD2. This CDR3 is built from 16 residues. Germline values: CDR1 SGHVS, CDR2 FQNEAQ. Trimming took 11 bases from V and 0 from J; bases not matched to a gene: 10. The CDR3 DNA sequence: TGTGCCGGCGGCTTGCTAGCGGGAGGGTACCAAGAGACCCAGTACTTC. Translation gives CAGGLLAGGYQETQYF.

This chain uses TRBV14 with TRBJ2-1, with D perhaps matching TRBD1 (6 bases). Trimming removed 2 bases at V and 11 bases at J, with 13 bases between. The CDR3 runs 13 residues. The V gene's germline CDR1 is SGHDN and CDR2 FVKESK. CDR3 protein: CASSQNYRVKQFF. The CDR3 nucleotides read TGTGCCAGCAGCCAAAACTACAGGGTTAAGCAGTTCTTC.

Only a few counts were recorded for this clonotype. V and J are TRBV12-3 or TRBV12-4 and TRBJ2-4; maybe TRBD2 (6 bases). Trimming stripped 4 bases from V and 0 bases from J, with 10 bases between. CDR3 length: 15 residues. CDR3 sequence (DNA): TGTGCCAGCAGTTCGGTAGCGGAAGCCAAAAACATTCAGTACTTC. Its protein product is CASSSVAEAKNIQYF.

The chain recombines TRBV19 with TRBJ1-5, with a tentative D call TRBD1 (5 bases). Germline loops: CDR1 LNHDA, CDR2 SQIVND (reference sequence). Deletions cut 1 base from V and 4 bases from J, with 11 bases between. This CDR3 is built from 15 residues. CDR3 DNA: TGTGCCAGTAGTATAGTTCGGGGGGGTAATCAGCCCCAGCATTTT. Its protein is CASSIVRGGNQPQHF.

This clonotype was seen ten or more times. The rearrangement uses TRBV20-1 and TRBJ2-5, with 9 bases lining up with TRBD2. Germline loops: CDR1 DFQATT, CDR2 SNEGSKA (reference sequence). The ends lost 0 bases at V and 2 bases at J; junction bases unmatched: 4. The CDR3 consists of 15 residues. The CDR3 DNA reads TGCAGTGCTAGAGACCTAGCGGGGATACAAGAGACCCAGTACTTC. Translation gives CSARDLAGIQETQYF.

This clonotype was picked up many times. This chain links TRBV5-6 with TRBJ2-2; D unresolved. The CDR3 has 12 residues. V was clipped by 3 bases and J by 6 bases, with 6 bases between them. Germline V CDR1 and CDR2: SGHDT, YYEEEE. For the CDR3, the DNA is TGTGCCAGCAGCTCCTACTCCGGGGAGCTGTTTTTT. It is translated as CASSSYSGELFF.

This clonotype was recorded at least ten times. The J gene is TRBJ2-5, the V gene TRBV7-8; D is perhaps TRBD1 (5 bases). Trimming removed 1 base from V and 1 base from J, with 7 bases in between. CDR1 and CDR2 from the germline V gene are SGHVS and FQNEAQ. The length of the CDR3 is 14 residues. As DNA, the CDR3 is TGTGCCAGCAGCTTAGACAGGACCCAAGAGACCCAGTACTTC. Its translation: CASSLDRTQETQYF.

In regard to this clonotype: Since a much larger clone is just one base distant, this may be a read error. This chain connects TRBV20-1 to TRBJ2-3; D is undetermined. The V end was cut by 5 bases, the J end by 1 base, with 10 bases between. The CDR3 is 13 amino acids. Germline lookup yields CDR1 DFQATT and CDR2 SNEGSKA (reference sequence). CDR3 DNA sequence: TGCAGTGCTCGCCTCCCGGGCACAGATACGCAGTATTTT. Translated: CSARLPGTDTQYF.

This clonotype was picked up a small number of times. The gene calls are TRBV18 and TRBJ2-3; 9 positions match TRBD2. The germline gives CDR1 KGHSH, CDR2 LQKENI. This CDR3 comprises 17 residues. Germline trimming cut 2 bases from V and 4 bases from J; bases unmatched to any gene: 10. The CDR3 nucleotides are TGTGCCAGCTCACCATCGGGGCCGGGACTAGCCGCAGATACGCAGTATTTT. This encodes CASSPSGPGLAADTQYF.

This clonotype was seen ten or more times. This chain uses TRBV5-1 with TRBJ2-3, with D maybe TRBD2 (7 bases). This CDR3 region has 15 residues. Deletions cut 3 bases from V and 6 bases from J, with 17 bases between. Per the germline V gene, CDR1 is SGHRS and CDR2 is YFSETQ. CDR3 amino acids: CASSWGRGAADTQYF. As DNA, the CDR3 is TGCGCCAGCAGCTGGGGACGGGGGGCGGCCGATACGCAGTATTTT.

This clonotype was seen at least ten times. The genes are TRBV9 and TRBJ2-2; D assignment may be TRBD1 or TRBD2 (5 bases each). The germline V and J ends were trimmed by 3 bases and 1 base, with 13 bases remaining between them. CDR1 is SGDLS and CDR2 is YYNGEE in the germline V gene. The length of the CDR3 is 16 residues. The CDR3 nucleotides are TGTGCCAGCAGCGCGAGGGGTAGCGTGAACACCGGGGAGCTGTTTTTT. The encoded protein is CASSARGSVNTGELFF.

Regarding this clonotype: Since a much larger clone is just one base distant, this may be a read error. DNA for the CDR3: TGTGCCGGCAGCCCGGACAGAACTGGGGCCAACGTCCTGACTTTC. It codes for CAGSPDRTGANVLTF. This sequence joins TRBV6-5 and TRBJ2-6; weak D call: TRBD1 (6 bases). Germline CDR1 and CDR2: MNHEY and SVGAGI. The CDR3 spans 15 residues.

This clonotype showed up many times. The CDR3 reads CASSQIAGGLSSYNEQFF. The CDR3 DNA sequence: TGTGCCAGCAGCCAGATAGCGGGAGGGCTGAGCTCCTACAATGAGCAGTTCTTC. The chain joins TRBV3-1 to TRBJ2-1; 11 bases map to TRBD2. CDR1 and CDR2 from the germline V gene are LGHDT and YNNKEL (reference sequence). The CDR3 sequence is 18 residues long. V lost 3 bases and J lost 0; bases outside the gene matches: 7.

Many counts were recorded for this clonotype. The chain couples TRBV20-1 to TRBJ2-7; a weak D match, TRBD1 (7 bases). V lost 6 bases to trimming and J lost 2 bases, with 14 bases between them. Germline V gene lookup returns CDR1 DFQATT and CDR2 SNEGSKA (reference sequence). This CDR3 is built from 13 residues. In DNA, the CDR3 is TGCAGTGCGTCGGAGGGGGCCCCCTACGAGCAGTACTTC. It codes for CSASEGAPYEQYF.

The gene calls are TRBV20-1 and TRBJ2-3; 9 nucleotides line up with TRBD2. The CDR3 consists of 17 residues. CDR1 is DFQATT, CDR2 SNEGSKA, per germline (reference sequence). Trimming cost V 3 bases and J 2 bases; bases outside gene matches: 12. CDR3 amino acids: CSASPTSGRTYTDTQYF. The CDR3 DNA reads TGCAGTGCTAGTCCGACCAGCGGGAGGACTTACACAGATACGCAGTATTTT.

On this clonotype itself: This sequence may be a read error, since a much larger clone differs from it by one base. V and J are TRBV30 and TRBJ2-7; TRBD2 matches at 10 bases. Germline assignment: CDR1 GTSNPN and CDR2 SVGIG (reference sequence). This CDR3 region has 13 residues. DNA of the CDR3: TGTGCCTGGGACTTAGCGGGAGGCTACGAGCAGCACTTC. Encoded protein: CAWDLAGGYEQHF. Looking up the rest from reference TRBV30 and TRBJ2-7 gives the full variable domain: SQTIHQWPATLVQPVGSPLSLECTVEGTSNPNLYWYRQAAGRGLQLLFYSVGIGQISSEVPQNLSASRPQDRQFILSSKKLLLSDSGFYLCAWDLAGGYEQHFGPGTRLTVT.

About this clonotype itself: A much bigger clone sits one base away, suggesting this may be a read error. This chain connects TRBV2 to TRBJ2-1; TRBD2 agrees at 12 bases. The CDR3 has 15 residues. J gave up 12 bases and V 1 base, and 7 bases lay outside the gene matches. The germline V gene has CDR1 SNHLY and CDR2 FYNNEI. CDR3: CASSEGLAGGVGQFF. As DNA, the CDR3 is TGTGCCAGCAGTGAAGGGCTAGCGGGAGGGGTTGGGCAGTTCTTC.

The chain combines TRBV27 with TRBJ2-1; TRBD1 aligns across 10 bases. Germline CDR1 is MNHEY and CDR2 is SMNVEV (reference sequence). The CDR3 runs 14 residues. V lost 3 bases to trimming and J lost 8 bases; unmatched junction nucleotides: 4. The chain's CDR3 is CASSLTGGAYEQFF. The CDR3 bases are TGTGCCAGCAGTTTGACAGGGGGCGCGTATGAGCAGTTCTTC.

This sequence joins TRBV19 and TRBJ2-4; 9 positions match TRBD2. The CDR3 loop spans 13 amino acids. V lost 4 bases to trimming and J lost 7 bases; unmatched junction nucleotides: 2. The germline CDR1 and CDR2 sequences are LNHDA and SQIVND (reference sequence). CDR3 loop: CASSNSGSNIQYF. Here the CDR3 DNA reads TGTGCCAGTAGTAATAGCGGGAGCAACATTCAGTACTTC.

About this clonotype itself: A junction boundary mismatches the germline segment, possibly from a read error. V is TRBV6-1 and J is TRBJ1-6; possibly TRBD1 for D (5 bases). Germline V gene lookup returns CDR1 MNHNS and CDR2 SASEGT. The CDR3 extends over 13 amino acids. CDR3 in DNA: TGCCCCAGCAGTGAGGGCGGGGGTTCACCCCTCCACTTT. Its translation is CPSSEGGGSPLHF.

Ten or more counts support this clonotype. V gene TRBV5-4 combines with J gene TRBJ2-5; 9 bases line up with TRBD2. V lost 1 base and J lost 5; bases outside the gene matches: 3. The CDR3 is 14 amino acids. CDR1 is SGHNT and CDR2 is YYREEE in the germline V gene (reference sequence). CDR3 sequence reads: CASSLWAGGETQYF. The CDR3 coding sequence is TGTGCCAGCAGCTTGTGGGCGGGAGGGGAGACCCAGTACTTC. The variable domain in full, with the rest retrieved from reference TRBV5-4 and TRBJ2-5, is ETGVTQSPTHLIKTRGQQVTLRCSSQSGHNTVSWYQQALGQGPQFIFQYYREEENGRGNFPPRFSGLQFPNYSSELNVNALELDDSALYLCASSLWAGGETQYFGPGTRLLVL.

The sample holds many counts of this clonotype. This chain joins TRBV6-2 or TRBV6-3 and TRBJ2-7; tentative D call: TRBD2 (5 bases). Germline V gene sequence: CDR1 MNHEY, CDR2 SVGEGT. Trimming took off 5 bases at V and 3 bases at J, with 14 bases between the two ends. The CDR3 covers 14 residues. The DNA of the CDR3 is TGTGCCAGCAGTCCCCGGACGGGGATCTACGAGCAGTACTTC. It encodes CASSPRTGIYEQYF.